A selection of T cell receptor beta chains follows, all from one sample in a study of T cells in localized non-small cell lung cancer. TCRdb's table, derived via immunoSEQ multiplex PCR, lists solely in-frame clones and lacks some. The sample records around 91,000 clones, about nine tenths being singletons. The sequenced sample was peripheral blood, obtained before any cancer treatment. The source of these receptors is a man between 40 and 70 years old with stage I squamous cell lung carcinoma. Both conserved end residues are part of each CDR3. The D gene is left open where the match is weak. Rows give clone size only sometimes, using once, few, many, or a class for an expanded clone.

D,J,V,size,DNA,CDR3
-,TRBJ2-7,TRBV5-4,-,TGTGCCAGCAGCTTGGCCTGGGGGAAGGGCGAGCAGTACTTC,CASSLAWGKGEQYF
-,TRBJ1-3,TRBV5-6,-,TGTGCCAGCAGCTCCCCGGGACGATACTCTGGAAACACCATATATTTT,CASSSPGRYSGNTIYF
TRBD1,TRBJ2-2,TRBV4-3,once,TGCGCCAGCAGTCGGACAGGGGGGACCGGGGAGCTGTTTTTT,CASSRTGGTGELFF
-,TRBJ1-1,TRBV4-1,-,TGCGCCAGCAGCCGGGGCGGGCAGGGCTCTGAAGCTTTCTTT,CASSRGGQGSEAFF
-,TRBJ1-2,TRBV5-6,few,TGTGCCAGCAGGAGGAACTATGGCTACACCTTC,CASRRNYGYTF
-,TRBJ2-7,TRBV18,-,TGTGCCAGCTCAAACACGCAGGTCGAGCAGTACTTC,CASSNTQVEQYF
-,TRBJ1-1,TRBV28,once,TGTGCCAGCAGCCCTAGTGGGGCCAGGGAAGCTTTCTTT,CASSPSGAREAFF
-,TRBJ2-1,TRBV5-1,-,TGCGCCAGCTTTCGGGGCTTTAAAGATGAGCAGTTCTTC,CASFRGFKDEQFF
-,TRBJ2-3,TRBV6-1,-,TGTGCCAGCAGTGTGCTAGATCCAGATACGCAGTATTTT,CASSVLDPDTQYF
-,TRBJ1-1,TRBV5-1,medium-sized,TGCGCCAGCAGCCCGCTTGTAGCCACTGAAGCTTTCTTT,CASSPLVATEAFF
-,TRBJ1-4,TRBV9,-,TGTGCCAGCAGCGAAAGACAATACACGGGTGAAAAACTGTTTTTT,CASSERQYTGEKLFF
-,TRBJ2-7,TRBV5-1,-,TGCGCCAGCAGCTTCGACGGAACCTACGAGCAGTACTTC,CASSFDGTYEQYF
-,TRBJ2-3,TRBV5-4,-,TGTGCCAGCAGCCTCCCGTCAGAGGGTACAACAGATACGCAGTATTTT,CASSLPSEGTTDTQYF
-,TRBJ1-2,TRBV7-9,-,TGTGCCAGCAGCTTAGAGACAGGCTATGGCTACACCTTC,CASSLETGYGYTF
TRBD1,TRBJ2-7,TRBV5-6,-,TGTGCCAGCAGCTTGCGACAGGGGGCGTACGAGCAGTACTTC,CASSLRQGAYEQYF
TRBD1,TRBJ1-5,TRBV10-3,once,TGTGCCATCAGTGCCGGACAGGGGAATCAGCCCCAGCATTTT,CAISAGQGNQPQHF
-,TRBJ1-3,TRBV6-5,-,TGTGCCAGCAGCCTCGGGGGCTTCTCTGGAAACACCATATATTTT,CASSLGGFSGNTIYF
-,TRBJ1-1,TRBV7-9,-,TGTGCCAGCAGCCTCCGGAACAAGAACACTGAAGCTTTCTTT,CASSLRNKNTEAFF
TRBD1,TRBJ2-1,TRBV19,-,TGTGCCAGTACCCAGGGACAGGGGGGCTACAATGAGCAGTTCTTC,CASTQGQGGYNEQFF
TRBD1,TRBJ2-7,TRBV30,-,TGTGCCTGGAGTGAAGGACAGGGGGCCTACGAGCAGTACTTC,CAWSEGQGAYEQYF
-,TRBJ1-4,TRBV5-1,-,TGCGCCAGCAGCTTGGGATCTAATAAAGAAAAACTGTTTTTT,CASSLGSNKEKLFF
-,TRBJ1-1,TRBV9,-,TGTGCCAGCAGCGTAGAGTCCTATTTGAACACTGAAGCTTTCTTT,CASSVESYLNTEAFF
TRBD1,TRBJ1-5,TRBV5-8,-,TGTGCCAGCAGCTCGGGACAGCTCAATCAGCCCCAGCATTTT,CASSSGQLNQPQHF
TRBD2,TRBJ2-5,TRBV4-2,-,TGTGCCAGCAGCCCCGGGGGGACTAGCGGAGGTGAGACCCAGTACTTC,CASSPGGTSGGETQYF
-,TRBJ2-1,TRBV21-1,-,TGTGCCAGCAGCAAAGAGGGACTAGCGGGGGTGCGATGGCAGTTCTTC,CASSKEGLAGVRWQFF
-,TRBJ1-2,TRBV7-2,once,TGTGCCAGCAGCTTAGAAGGCAGGGGTAGGGATGGCTACACCTTC,CASSLEGRGRDGYTF
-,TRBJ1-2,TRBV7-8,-,TGTGCCAGCAGCGCCGACAGAGGTACTTATGGCTACACCTTC,CASSADRGTYGYTF
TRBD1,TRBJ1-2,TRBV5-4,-,TGTGCCAGCAGCTTGAGTAACAGGGGAGGCTATGGCTACACCTTC,CASSLSNRGGYGYTF
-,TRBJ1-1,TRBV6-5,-,TGTGCCAGCAGCCCGGCCCGAGCGAGCACTGAAGCTTTCTTT,CASSPARASTEAFF
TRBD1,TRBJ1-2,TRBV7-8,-,TGTGCCAGCAGCTTAGCAGCCGGGACAGGGAGTGGCTACACCTTC,CASSLAAGTGSGYTF
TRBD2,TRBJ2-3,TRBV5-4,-,TGTGCCAGCAGCTTGGGACTAGCGGGGGGAAAAACAGATACGCAGTATTTT,CASSLGLAGGKTDTQYF
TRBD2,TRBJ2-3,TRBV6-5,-,TGTGCCAGCAGCCGAGCGGGGGGAACAGATACGCAGTATTTT,CASSRAGGTDTQYF
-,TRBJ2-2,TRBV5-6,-,TGTGCCAGCAGCTTGGAACGTGGGACGGTGGTCACCGGGGAGCTGTTTTTT,CASSLERGTVVTGELFF
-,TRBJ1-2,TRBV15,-,TGTGCCACCAGCGCGGGCACTCTCTCTGGCCGCGGCTACACCTTC,CATSAGTLSGRGYTF
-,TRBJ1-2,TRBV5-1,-,TGCGCCAGCAGCCCGGACGGAACCCCTCCGAACTATGGCTACACCTTC,CASSPDGTPPNYGYTF
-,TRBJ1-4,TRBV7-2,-,TGTGCCAGCAGCCCTCGAAGATCAACTAATGAAAAACTGTTTTTT,CASSPRRSTNEKLFF
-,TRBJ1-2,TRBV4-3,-,TGCGCCAGCAGCCAGGGGGGAGGGACAAGTAGCTATGGCTACACCTTC,CASSQGGGTSSYGYTF
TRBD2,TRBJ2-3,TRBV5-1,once,TGCGCCAGCCCTGGGACTAGCGGGGGAAATACGCAGTATTTT,CASPGTSGGNTQYF
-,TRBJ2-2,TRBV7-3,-,TGTGCCAGCAGCTTAGGGGCTACCGGGGAGCTGTTTTTT,CASSLGATGELFF
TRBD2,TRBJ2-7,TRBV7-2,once,TGTGCCAGCAGCCCTACTAGCGGCGAGCAGTACTTC,CASSPTSGEQYF
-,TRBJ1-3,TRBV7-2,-,TGTGCCAGCAGCTGGAAAGAGATGGGCACCATATATTTT,CASSWKEMGTIYF
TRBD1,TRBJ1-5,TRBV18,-,TGTGCCAGCTCACCAGACGGCAGGGGGCAAGGTCAGCCCCAGCATTTT,CASSPDGRGQGQPQHF
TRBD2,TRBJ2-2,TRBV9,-,TGTGCCAGCAGCCCCGGGGGGGGGAACACCGGGGAGCTGTTTTTT,CASSPGGGNTGELFF
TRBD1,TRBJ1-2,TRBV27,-,TGTGCCAGCTCTCCGGACAGGTGGTCGGGTGGCTATGGCTACACCTTC,CASSPDRWSGGYGYTF
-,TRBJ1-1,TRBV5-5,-,TGTGCCAGCAGTATCGGGTCGCGTAACACTGAAGCTTTCTTT,CASSIGSRNTEAFF
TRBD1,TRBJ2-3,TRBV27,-,TGTGCCAGCAGTTTTTGGGACAGGGCGGCAGATACGCAGTATTTT,CASSFWDRAADTQYF
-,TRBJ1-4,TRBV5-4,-,TGTGCCAGCAGCTTGGCCAGGGGCAGGGGAATTAATGAAAAACTGTTTTTT,CASSLARGRGINEKLFF
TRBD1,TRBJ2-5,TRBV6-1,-,TGTGCCAGCAGTGAAAAGGGGGCAGAGACCCAGTACTTC,CASSEKGAETQYF
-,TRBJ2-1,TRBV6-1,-,TGTGCCAGCAGTGACCAACCTGACAGCTACAATGAGCAGTTCTTC,CASSDQPDSYNEQFF
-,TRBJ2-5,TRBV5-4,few,TGTGCCAGCAGCTTGTTTATAAGAACATTCCCGCAAGAGACCCAGTACTTC,CASSLFIRTFPQETQYF
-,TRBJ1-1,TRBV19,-,TGTGCCAGTAGTGCCAATCGGGGCGGCACCACTGAAGCTTTCTTT,CASSANRGGTTEAFF
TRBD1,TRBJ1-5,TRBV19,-,TGTGCCAGTAGCGGGACAGGGGGTCAGCCCCAGCATTTT,CASSGTGGQPQHF
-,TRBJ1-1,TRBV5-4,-,TGTGCCAGCAGCTTCAGTACTCGAGGGAACACTGAAGCTTTCTTT,CASSFSTRGNTEAFF
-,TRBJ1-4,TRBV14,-,TGTGCCAGCAGCCAAGTTCTAGGGGGAGGTGAAAAACTGTTTTTT,CASSQVLGGGEKLFF
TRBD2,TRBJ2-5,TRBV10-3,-,TGTGCCATCAGTGAGTCAGCGGGGGGGCAAGAGACCCAGTACTTC,CAISESAGGQETQYF
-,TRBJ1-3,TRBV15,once,TGTGCCACCAGCAGAGGAGGACGAGGTGGAAACACCATATATTTT,CATSRGGRGGNTIYF
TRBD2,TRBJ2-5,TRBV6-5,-,TGTGCCACCCGTAGCGGGGGACCCCCGACCCAGTACTTC,CATRSGGPPTQYF
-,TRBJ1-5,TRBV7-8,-,TGTGCCAGCAGCTTAGATAGGGTTCGCAATCAGCCCCAGCATTTT,CASSLDRVRNQPQHF
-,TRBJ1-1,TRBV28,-,TGTGCCAGCAGTTTAAGGGGCGCGGGGAACACTGAAGCTTTCTTT,CASSLRGAGNTEAFF
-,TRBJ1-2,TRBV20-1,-,TGCAGTCCGGGGACTAACTATGGCTACACCTTC,CSPGTNYGYTF